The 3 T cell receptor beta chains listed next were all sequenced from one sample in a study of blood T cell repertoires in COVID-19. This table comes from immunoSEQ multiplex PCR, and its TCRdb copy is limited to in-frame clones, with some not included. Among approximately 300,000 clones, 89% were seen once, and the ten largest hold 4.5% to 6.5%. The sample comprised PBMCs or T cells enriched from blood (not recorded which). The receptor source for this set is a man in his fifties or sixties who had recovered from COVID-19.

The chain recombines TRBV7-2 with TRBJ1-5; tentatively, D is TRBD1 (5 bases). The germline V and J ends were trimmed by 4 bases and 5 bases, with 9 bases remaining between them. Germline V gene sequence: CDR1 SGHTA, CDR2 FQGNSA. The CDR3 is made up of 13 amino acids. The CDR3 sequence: CASSSQGYQPQHF. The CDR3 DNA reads TGTGCCAGCAGCTCGCAGGGCTATCAGCCCCAGCATTTT.

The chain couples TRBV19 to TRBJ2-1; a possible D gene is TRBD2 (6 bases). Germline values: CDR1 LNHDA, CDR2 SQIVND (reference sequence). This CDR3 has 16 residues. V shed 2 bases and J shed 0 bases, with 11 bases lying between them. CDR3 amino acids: CASSIRIGSSYNEQFF. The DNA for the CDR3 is TGTGCCAGTAGTATAAGAATCGGGAGCTCCTACAATGAGCAGTTCTTC.

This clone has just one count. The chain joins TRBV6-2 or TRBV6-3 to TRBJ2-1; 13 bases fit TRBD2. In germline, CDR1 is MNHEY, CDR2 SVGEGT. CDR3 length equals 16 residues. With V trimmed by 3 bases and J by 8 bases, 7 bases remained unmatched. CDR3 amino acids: CASSYYGTSGNYEQFF. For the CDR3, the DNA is TGTGCCAGCAGTTATTACGGGACTAGCGGGAACTATGAGCAGTTCTTC.